A single sample is the source of the 13 T cell receptor beta chains below, sequenced in a study of technical replicates of blood from several donors. Using immunoSEQ multiplex PCR, the repertoire was profiled, and TCRdb retains in-frame clones only, with some absent. This table holds some 80,000 clones, 90% to 95% found once. The sample was T cells isolated from PBMCs. These receptors were taken from a human donor in good health.

The V and J genes are TRBV7-9 and TRBJ1-2; the D is unclear. Germline assignment: CDR1 SEHNR and CDR2 FQNEAQ (reference sequence). This CDR3 spans 14 amino acids. V lost 4 bases and J lost 4, with 13 bases in between. Written as DNA, the CDR3 is TGTGCCAGCAGCTATCTAACAGAATTCTATGGCTACACCTTC. Its protein is CASSYLTEFYGYTF.

The chain employs TRBV4-2 and TRBJ2-7; tentatively, D is TRBD2 (7 bases). The V end was cut by 0 bases, the J end by 6 bases, with 9 bases between. This CDR3 has 13 amino acids. CDR1 and CDR2 (germline): LGHNA, YNFKEQ. CDR3 in amino acids: CASSQEGGGEQYF. The CDR3 DNA is TGTGCCAGCAGCCAAGAAGGGGGGGGCGAGCAGTACTTC.

This clone was detected only a few times. This rearrangement joins TRBV9 to TRBJ2-5; D may be TRBD1 (6 bases). The V and J ends lost 7 bases and 2 bases respectively, with 15 bases between them. The CDR3 is 14 residues long. The germline V gene has CDR1 SGDLS and CDR2 YYNGEE. The CDR3 sequence is CASGTGTVQETQYF. The CDR3 region has the DNA TGTGCCAGCGGCACAGGGACCGTACAAGAGACCCAGTACTTC. The full variable domain, its missing parts supplied by reference TRBV9 and TRBJ2-5, is DSGVTQTPKHLITATGQRVTLRCSPRSGDLSVYWYQQSLDQGLQFLIQYYNGEERAKGNILERFSAQQFPDLHSELNLSSLELGDSALYFCASGTGTVQETQYFGPGTRLLVL.

This sequence joins TRBV19 and TRBJ2-3, with TRBD2 as a possible D gene (5 bases). The CDR3 length is 17 residues. The germline V and J ends were trimmed by 1 base and 0 bases, with 14 bases remaining between them. CDR1 is LNHDA and CDR2 is SQIVND in the germline V gene (reference sequence). CDR3 region: CASSIGGQFPSTDTQYF. CDR3 in DNA: TGTGCCAGTAGTATAGGCGGGCAGTTCCCTAGCACAGATACGCAGTATTTT.

V usage is TRBV7-2 and J usage is TRBJ2-1; 8 bases match TRBD2. V lost 5 bases, J lost 5 bases, and 5 bases stayed unmatched. There are 14 residues in the CDR3. CDR1 is SGHTA and CDR2 is FQGNSA in the germline V gene. CDR3 DNA sequence: TGTGCCAGCAGCACACGGACTAGCAACAATGAGCAGTTCTTC. Amino acids: CASSTRTSNNEQFF.

The chain has TRBV7-9 and TRBJ2-1; unclear D gene. The CDR3 sequence is 12 residues long. Germline lookup yields CDR1 SEHNR and CDR2 FQNEAQ (reference sequence). Between the trimmed V and J ends, which lost 6 bases and 0 bases, there was a span of 3 bases. The CDR3 sequence: CASRSSYNEQFF. CDR3 sequence (DNA): TGTGCCAGCAGGAGCTCCTACAATGAGCAGTTCTTC.

V is TRBV11-2 and J is TRBJ2-1, with 8 positions matching TRBD2. The J segment lost 4 bases and the V segment lost 1 base, leaving 9 bases of the junction unmatched. The CDR3 consists of 17 residues. Germline V gene data show CDR1 as SGHAT and CDR2 as FQNNGV. This CDR3 is CASSLVRVGRDYNEQFF. CDR3 nucleotide sequence: TGTGCCAGCAGCTTAGTTCGGGTCGGGAGGGATTACAATGAGCAGTTCTTC. Together with reference TRBV11-2 and TRBJ2-1, the CDR3 gives the full variable domain: EAGVAQSPRYKIIEKRQSVAFWCNPISGHATLYWYQQILGQGPKLLIQFQNNGVVDDSQLPKDRFSAERLKGVDSTLKIQPAKLEDSAVYLCASSLVRVGRDYNEQFFGPGTRLTVL.

This chain links TRBV14 with TRBJ1-5; possibly TRBD1 for D (6 bases). With 5 bases removed from V and 0 bases from J, the gap between germline ends came to 8 bases. The CDR3 sequence is 14 residues long. Germline V gives CDR1 SGHDN, CDR2 FVKESK. The CDR3 region is CASSRGYSNQPQHF. CDR3 sequence (DNA): TGTGCCAGCAGCAGGGGGTATAGCAATCAGCCCCAGCATTTT.

This chain's CDR3 is CASNGQFTGELFF. As DNA, the CDR3 is TGTGCCAGCAATGGGCAGTTCACCGGGGAGCTGTTTTTT. The chain joins TRBV11-1 to TRBJ2-2; D is uncertain. Germline V gives CDR1 SGHAT, CDR2 FQDESV (reference sequence). With 7 bases removed from V and 4 bases from J, the gap between germline ends came to 10 bases. The length of the CDR3 is 13 residues.

The chain is built from TRBV27 and TRBJ2-7; TRBD1 matches 7 bases. Germline loops: CDR1 MNHEY, CDR2 SMNVEV (reference sequence). V shed 4 bases and J 2 bases; nucleotides not matched to a gene: 8. The CDR3 extends over 15 amino acids. In nucleotides, the CDR3 is TGTGCCAGCAGTTCGACAGGGAGATTCACCTACGAGCAGTACTTC. This encodes CASSSTGRFTYEQYF.

This rearrangement joins TRBV28 to TRBJ1-1; unclear D gene. CDR1 is MDHEN and CDR2 is SYDVKM in the germline V gene. V was pared by 10 bases and J by 10 bases, with 22 bases between. The CDR3 length is 13 residues. The CDR3 is CATSLTEWSLAFF. CDR3 coding DNA: TGTGCCACTTCACTAACGGAATGGTCCTTAGCTTTCTTT.

This clone was seen a single time. The CDR3 DNA reads TGTGCCAGCAGCTTGGGGCTAGCGGGAGCAGTTCAAGAGACCCAGTACTTC. The encoded protein is CASSLGLAGAVQETQYF. V usage is TRBV7-9 and J usage is TRBJ2-5; TRBD2 matches at 10 bases. The CDR3 is 17 residues long. Germline trimming cut 3 bases from V and 2 bases from J; bases unmatched to any gene: 9. CDR1 SEHNR and CDR2 FQNEAQ come from the germline V gene (reference sequence).

In its sample, this clone was seen a few times. The rearrangement links TRBV28 to TRBJ1-5; perhaps TRBD1 as D (5 bases). The CDR3 has 15 residues. V was cut by 9 bases and J by 3 bases, with 18 bases left in between. Germline-derived CDR1 and CDR2 are MDHEN and SYDVKM. CDR3 DNA: TGTGCCAGTTCAGGGTCCCAAGTATACAATCAGCCCCAGCATTTT. This gives the protein CASSGSQVYNQPQHF. Full variable domain (remainder filled in from reference TRBV28 and TRBJ1-5): DVKVTQSSRYLVKRTGEKVFLECVQDMDHENMFWYRQDPGLGLRLIYFSYDVKMKEKGDIPEGYSVSREKKERFSLILESASTNQTSMYLCASSGSQVYNQPQHFGDGTRLSIL.